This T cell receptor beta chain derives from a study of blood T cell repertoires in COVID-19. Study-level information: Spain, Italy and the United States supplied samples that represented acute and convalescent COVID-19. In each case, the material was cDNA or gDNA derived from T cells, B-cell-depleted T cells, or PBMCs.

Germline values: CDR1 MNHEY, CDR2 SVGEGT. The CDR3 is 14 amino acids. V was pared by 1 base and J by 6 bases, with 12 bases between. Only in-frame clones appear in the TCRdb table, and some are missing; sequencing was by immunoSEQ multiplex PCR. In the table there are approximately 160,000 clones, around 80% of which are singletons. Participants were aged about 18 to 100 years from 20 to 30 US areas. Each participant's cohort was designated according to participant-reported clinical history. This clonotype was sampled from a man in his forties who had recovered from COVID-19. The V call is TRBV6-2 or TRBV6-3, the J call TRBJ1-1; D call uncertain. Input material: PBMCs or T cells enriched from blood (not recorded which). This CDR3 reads CASSYFPRSAEAFF. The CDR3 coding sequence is TGTGCCAGCAGTTACTTCCCCCGGTCCGCTGAAGCTTTCTTT.